Sequencing of this TCR beta chain was carried out in a study of blood T cell repertoires in COVID-19. Per the germline V gene, CDR1 is SGDLS and CDR2 is YYNGEE. CDR3 length: 15 amino acids. V shed 0 bases, J shed 4 bases, and the junction held 4 bases outside the gene matches. This table comes from immunoSEQ multiplex PCR, and its TCRdb copy is limited to in-frame clones, with some not included. This repertoire shows under 200,000 clones, about 80% found once; its top ten account for about 3.7%. Sequences were obtained from PBMCs or T cells enriched from blood (not recorded which). V and J are TRBV9 and TRBJ2-3; 8 bases are shared with TRBD2. The clonotype comes from a woman between 55 and 75 years old who had recovered from COVID-19. CDR3 coding DNA: TGTGCCAGCAGCGTAGAGGGCGGGGGGTCAGATACGCAGTATTTT. Protein product: CASSVEGGGSDTQYF.